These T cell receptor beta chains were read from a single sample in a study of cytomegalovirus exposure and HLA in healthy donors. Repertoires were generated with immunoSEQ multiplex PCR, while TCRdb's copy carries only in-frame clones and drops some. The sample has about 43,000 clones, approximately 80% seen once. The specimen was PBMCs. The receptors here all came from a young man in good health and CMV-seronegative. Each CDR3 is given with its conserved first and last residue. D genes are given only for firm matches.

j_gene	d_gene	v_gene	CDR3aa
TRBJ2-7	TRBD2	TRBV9	CASSVEMTSSGRPYEQYF
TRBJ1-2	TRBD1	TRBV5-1	CASSWTGEENGYTF
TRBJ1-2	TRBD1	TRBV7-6	CASSRGGTGGNYGYTF
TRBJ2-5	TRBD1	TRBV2	CASCGQGQETQYF
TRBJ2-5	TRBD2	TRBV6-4	CASSDSTSGSETQYF
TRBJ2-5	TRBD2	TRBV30	CAWSVQAGAGTQYF
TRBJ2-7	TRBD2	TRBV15	CATSQGLAGGYEQYF
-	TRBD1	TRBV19	CASSRDRGDEQYF
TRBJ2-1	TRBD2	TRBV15	CATSRDGGLAGVSYNEQFF
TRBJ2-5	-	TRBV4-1	CASSQAGVREQYF
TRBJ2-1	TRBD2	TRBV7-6	CASSSLAGGPNEQFF
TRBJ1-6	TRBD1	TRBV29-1	CSARDSSSYNSPLHF
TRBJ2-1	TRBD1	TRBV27	CASSLYKTQGNEQFF
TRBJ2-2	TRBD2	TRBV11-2	CASRLAGEGSGELFF
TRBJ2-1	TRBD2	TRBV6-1	CASSEEFLAGGPWGEQFF
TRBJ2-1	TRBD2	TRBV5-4	CASSKGTSGSASYNEQFF
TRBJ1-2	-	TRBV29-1	CSVDGGTYGYTF
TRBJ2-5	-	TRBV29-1	CSVAPTATKETQYF